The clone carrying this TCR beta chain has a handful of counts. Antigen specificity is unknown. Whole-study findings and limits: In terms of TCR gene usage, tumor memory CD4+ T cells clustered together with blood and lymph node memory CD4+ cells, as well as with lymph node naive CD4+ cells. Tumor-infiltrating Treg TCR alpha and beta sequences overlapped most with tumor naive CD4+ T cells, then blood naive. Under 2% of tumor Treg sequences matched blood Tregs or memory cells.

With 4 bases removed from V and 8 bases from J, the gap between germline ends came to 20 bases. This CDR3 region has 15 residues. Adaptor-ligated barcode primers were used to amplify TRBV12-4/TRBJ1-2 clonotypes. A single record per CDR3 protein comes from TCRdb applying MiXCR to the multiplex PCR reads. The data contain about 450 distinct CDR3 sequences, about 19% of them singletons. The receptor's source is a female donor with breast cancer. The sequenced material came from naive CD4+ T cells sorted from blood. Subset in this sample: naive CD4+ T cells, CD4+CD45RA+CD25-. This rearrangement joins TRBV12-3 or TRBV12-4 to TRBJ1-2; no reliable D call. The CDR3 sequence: CASSSSVPSLKGYTF. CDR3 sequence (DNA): TGTGCCAGCAGTTCGTCGGTGCCGTCGCTGAAGGGCTACACCTTC.